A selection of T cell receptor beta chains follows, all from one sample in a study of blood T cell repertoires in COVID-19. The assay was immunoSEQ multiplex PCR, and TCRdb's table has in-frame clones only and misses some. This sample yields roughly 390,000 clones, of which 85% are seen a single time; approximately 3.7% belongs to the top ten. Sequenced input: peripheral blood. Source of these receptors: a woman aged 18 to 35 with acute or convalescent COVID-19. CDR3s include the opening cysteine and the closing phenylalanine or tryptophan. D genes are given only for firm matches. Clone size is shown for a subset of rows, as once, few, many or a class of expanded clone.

CASSIEAGEQFF | TGCGCCAGCAGCATAGAGGCCGGTGAGCAGTTCTTC | - | TRBJ2-1 | - | 12 | TRBV5-1
CASSWPAAPYEQYF | TGTGCCAGCAGCTGGCCCGCGGCCCCTTACGAGCAGTACTTC | - | TRBJ2-7 | - | 14 | TRBV11-2
CASSDGGINEQFF | TGTGCCAGCAGTGACGGCGGGATTAATGAGCAGTTCTTC | - | TRBJ2-1 | - | 13 | TRBV6-4
CASSSGRYYNEQFF | TGTGCCAGCAGTAGCGGGCGATACTACAATGAGCAGTTCTTC | - | TRBJ2-1 | once | 14 | TRBV2
CASTLGGSSYNEQFF | TGTGCCAGTACCCTCGGTGGGAGCTCCTACAATGAGCAGTTCTTC | - | TRBJ2-1 | - | 15 | TRBV19
CSVRVYEQYF | TGCAGTGTGAGGGTCTACGAGCAGTACTTC | - | TRBJ2-7 | - | 10 | TRBV20-1
CSVKGVLSYEQYF | TGCAGCGTTAAGGGGGTCCTCTCCTACGAGCAGTACTTC | - | TRBJ2-7 | - | 13 | TRBV29-1
CATSDGANYGYTF | TGTGCCACCAGTGATGGGGCGAACTATGGCTACACCTTC | - | TRBJ1-2 | - | 13 | TRBV24-1
CASSLGGKSSYEQYF | TGTGCCAGCAGTTTGGGGGGGAAAAGCTCCTACGAGCAGTACTTC | TRBD2 | TRBJ2-7 | - | 15 | TRBV28
CASSPLLAGGGGIQYF | TGTGCCAGCAGCCCTCTCCTAGCGGGGGGTGGGGGCATTCAGTACTTC | TRBD2 | TRBJ2-4 | - | 16 | TRBV7-9
CASSPGREGGELFF | TGTGCCAGCAGCCCCGGAAGGGAGGGCGGGGAGCTGTTTTTT | TRBD2 | TRBJ2-2 | - | 14 | TRBV11-3
CANPASGSSYEQYF | TGTGCCAATCCCGCGAGCGGGAGCTCCTACGAGCAGTACTTC | TRBD2 | TRBJ2-7 | - | 14 | TRBV19
CASSAARGTEAFF | TGTGCCAGCAGCGCCGCTCGGGGCACTGAAGCTTTCTTT | - | TRBJ1-1 | - | 13 | TRBV6-5
CASSPSQVRMNTEAFF | TGTGCCAGCAGCCCTTCACAGGTTCGGATGAACACTGAAGCTTTCTTT | - | TRBJ1-1 | - | 16 | TRBV3-1/TRBV3-2
CASSLAGGADSPLHF | TGTGCCAGCAGCTTGGCAGGGGGCGCTGATTCACCCCTCCACTTT | TRBD1 | TRBJ1-6 | many | 15 | TRBV5-4
CASSPGFFTYGYTF | TGTGCCAGCAGTCCCGGTTTTTTTACCTATGGCTACACCTTC | - | TRBJ1-2 | - | 14 | TRBV6-5
CSVYRGSYEQYF | TGCAGCGTTTACAGGGGTTCCTACGAGCAGTACTTC | TRBD1 | TRBJ2-7 | - | 12 | TRBV29-1
CASSWGGNTEAFF | TGTGCCAGCAGCTGGGGAGGGAACACTGAAGCTTTCTTT | - | TRBJ1-1 | - | 13 | TRBV27
CASSLTTGQGQHEAFF | TGTGCCAGCAGCTTAACTACGGGACAGGGACAACATGAAGCTTTCTTT | TRBD1 | TRBJ1-1 | - | 16 | TRBV7-9
CASSLEWSSGREYEQYF | TGCGCCAGCAGCTTGGAATGGTCGAGCGGGAGGGAGTACGAGCAGTACTTC | TRBD2 | TRBJ2-7 | once | 17 | TRBV5-1
CASQGEATLGEQYF | TGCGCCAGCCAGGGCGAAGCAACCTTGGGCGAGCAGTACTTC | - | TRBJ2-7 | - | 14 | TRBV5-1
CASSQDQLAGGTYNEQFF | TGCGCCAGCAGCCAAGATCAACTAGCGGGAGGGACCTACAATGAGCAGTTCTTC | TRBD2 | TRBJ2-1 | - | 18 | TRBV4-1
CASSESGGNGYTF | TGCGCCAGCAGTGAGTCCGGAGGGAATGGCTACACCTTC | - | TRBJ1-2 | - | 13 | TRBV10-2
CASSLIEAANVLTF | TGTGCCAGCAGCCTTATCGAGGCAGCCAACGTCCTGACTTTC | - | TRBJ2-6 | - | 14 | TRBV7-8
CASSSVRDSYGYTF | TGTGCCAGCAGCTCCGTCCGGGACAGCTATGGCTACACCTTC | TRBD1 | TRBJ1-2 | - | 14 | TRBV7-9
CSAGGTYEQYF | TGCAGTGCTGGAGGGACTTACGAGCAGTACTTC | - | TRBJ2-7 | - | 11 | TRBV20-1
CASSNRQGAGEQYF | TGCGCCAGCAGCAATAGACAGGGGGCAGGCGAGCAGTACTTC | TRBD1 | TRBJ2-7 | - | 14 | TRBV5-1
CASSQGRGFGSEAFF | TGCGCCAGCAGCCAAGGGAGGGGCTTTGGGTCTGAAGCTTTCTTT | - | TRBJ1-1 | - | 15 | TRBV5-1
CASSLSQGSQAFF | TGTGCCAGCAGCCTCAGTCAGGGTTCCCAAGCTTTCTTT | - | TRBJ1-1 | many | 13 | TRBV9
CASSYLGGGSYNEQFF | TGTGCCAGCAGTTACTTGGGGGGGGGTAGCTACAATGAGCAGTTCTTC | TRBD2 | TRBJ2-1 | once | 16 | TRBV6-6
CASSWRQGPNYGYTF | TGTGCCAGCAGCTGGAGACAGGGGCCTAACTATGGCTACACCTTC | TRBD1 | TRBJ1-2 | - | 15 | TRBV5-4
CASSLDEENTEAFF | TGCGCCAGCAGCTTGGACGAGGAGAACACTGAAGCTTTCTTT | - | TRBJ1-1 | - | 14 | TRBV5-1